This T cell receptor (beta chain) derives from a study of shared clonotypes between healthy human individuals. Notes on the study in general: Despite large depth, sorted-subset datasets appeared incompletely sequenced. Non-shared clonotypes had lower generation probabilities than those shared by all four donors. Shared clonotypes: about 5.3% naive CD4, about 3.5% naive CD8, around 2.2% memory CD4, 0.4% memory CD8.

As originally analysed: In the immunoSEQ data, sequences were junction-only and lacked quality scores, so filtering differed. The repertoire was sequenced with immunoSEQ multiplex PCR; TCRdb's copy has only in-frame clones and lacks some. V, J and clone size were drawn from that table, and D and trimming were deduced from the DNA. Among about 2,100,000 clones, roughly 91% were seen once, and the ten largest hold under 2%. Per the germline V gene, CDR1 is MNHEY and CDR2 is SMNVEV (reference sequence). V was trimmed by 4 bases and J by 6 bases, leaving 7 bases between them. The length of the CDR3 is 12 residues. Terminally differentiated effector memory CD45RA+ cells were excluded from the naive CD8 cells, which were CD45RO-negative and positively selected for CCR7. A remark on this clone: Antigen unknown.

The gene calls are TRBV27 and TRBJ2-1; no definite D call. This TCR came from a man between 18 and 29 years old in good health. Some clones in this sample may be carry-over from other donors' samples. The specimen sequenced was naive CD8+ T cells from PBMCs. The CDR3 bases are TGTGCCAGCAGTTCTGGCAGCAATGAGCAGTTCTTC. Translation gives CASSSGSNEQFF.